These 20 T cell receptor beta chains were all obtained from the same sample, sequenced in a study of blood T cell repertoires in COVID-19. This table comes from immunoSEQ multiplex PCR, and its TCRdb copy is limited to in-frame clones, with some not included. The sample holds under 150,000 clones; about 88% are singletons and the top ten take roughly 3.5%. Sequencing used peripheral blood. These receptors were taken from a man between 40 and 49 years old with acute or convalescent COVID-19.

The chain couples TRBV5-6 to TRBJ2-5; D unresolved. The germline V gene encodes CDR1 SGHDT and CDR2 YYEEEE. V lost 1 base, J lost 1 base, and 14 bases lay in between. The CDR3 contains 16 residues. The CDR3: CASSLRVPLPQETQYF. The CDR3 DNA reads as TGTGCCAGCAGCTTGCGGGTCCCGCTCCCCCAAGAGACCCAGTACTTC.

The genes are TRBV29-1 and TRBJ1-2; D gene unclear. In germline, CDR1 is SQVTM, CDR2 ANQGSEA. There are 15 residues in the CDR3. Trimming left V 2 bases short and J 2 bases short, with 15 bases between. CDR3 loop: CSVEWEFTENYGYTF. The CDR3 DNA sequence: TGCAGCGTTGAATGGGAGTTTACAGAAAACTATGGCTACACCTTC.

V is TRBV5-5 and J is TRBJ1-1; D possibly corresponds to TRBD1 (5 bases). Germline V gene sequence: CDR1 SGHKS, CDR2 YYEKEE (reference sequence). This CDR3 contains 16 residues. Trimming cost V 4 bases and J 1 base, with 17 bases left between them. CDR3 nucleotide sequence: TGTGCCAGCAGCCTAGATCCGGGACTTAGGAACACTGAAGCTTTCTTT. As protein: CASSLDPGLRNTEAFF.

This sequence joins TRBV24-1 and TRBJ1-1, with D tentatively TRBD1 (5 bases). CDR3 length: 15 amino acids. Trimming left V 3 bases short and J 4 bases short, with 14 bases between. CDR1 KGHDR and CDR2 SFDVKD come from the germline V gene. CDR3 bases: TGTGCCACCAGTGATCCCGGATCCGGGGGCACTGAAGCTTTCTTT. Translated: CATSDPGSGGTEAFF.

V is TRBV2 and J is TRBJ2-2; D uncertain. Germline assignment: CDR1 SNHLY and CDR2 FYNNEI. The V gene lost 4 bases and the J gene lost 4 bases, with 16 bases spanning the gap. The CDR3 is 16 amino acids. The CDR3 sequence: CASSVTTGEVTGELFF. In DNA, the CDR3 is TGTGCCAGCAGTGTTACGACTGGAGAGGTCACCGGGGAGCTGTTTTTT. Based on the CDR3 plus reference TRBV2 and TRBJ2-2, the full variable domain is EPEVTQTPSHQVTQMGQEVILRCVPISNHLYFYWYRQILGQKVEFLVSFYNNEISEKSEIFDDQFSVERPDGSNFTLKIRSTKLEDSAMYFCASSVTTGEVTGELFFGEGSRLTVL.

V usage is TRBV7-2 and J usage is TRBJ2-3; D unclear. Trimming cost V 1 base and J 0 bases, with 5 bases left between them. This CDR3 has 14 residues. Germline V gene data show CDR1 as SGHTA and CDR2 as FQGNSA. The CDR3 reads CASSLVLSTDTQYF. CDR3 nucleotides: TGTGCCAGCAGCTTAGTACTAAGCACAGATACGCAGTATTTT.

This clone was observed a single time. The chain is built from TRBV15 and TRBJ2-2; D ambiguous. V shed 3 bases and J shed 0 bases, with 11 bases lying between them. The CDR3 extends over 16 amino acids. The germline CDR1 and CDR2 sequences are LNHNV and YYDKDF (reference sequence). The CDR3 DNA follows: TGTGCCACCAGCAGGGAGCAAAACGCGAACACCGGGGAGCTGTTTTTT. Protein sequence: CATSREQNANTGELFF.

The gene calls are TRBV3-1 (or the pseudogene TRBV3-2) and TRBJ1-2; TRBD1 matches at 7 bases. The CDR3 contains 12 residues. The J segment lost 14 bases and the V segment lost 1 base, leaving 7 bases of the junction unmatched. Germline loops: CDR1 LGHDT, CDR2 YNNKEL (reference sequence). This CDR3 is CASSQVTGERTF. Written as DNA, the CDR3 is TGTGCCAGCAGCCAAGTAACAGGGGAGAGAACCTTC.

This CDR3 reads CASQDRVSYEQYF. CDR3 sequence (DNA): TGTGCCAGCCAGGACAGGGTCTCCTACGAGCAGTACTTC. The chain uses TRBV2 and TRBJ2-7; 8 bases agree with TRBD1. Germline-derived CDR1 and CDR2 are SNHLY and FYNNEI. This CDR3 spans 13 amino acids. Trimming took 8 bases from V and 0 from J; bases not matched to a gene: 3.

Regarding this clone: This specimen includes other DNA sequences encoding the same CDR3. The J gene is TRBJ2-7, the V gene TRBV7-2, with 14 nucleotides matching TRBD2. This CDR3 is 15 amino acids long. In germline, CDR1 is SGHTA, CDR2 FQGNSA. Trimming at V came to 5 bases and at J to 2 bases, leaving 2 bases not matched to a gene. The CDR3 reads CASSLTSGGAYEQYF. The CDR3 nucleotides read TGTGCCAGCAGCCTGACTAGCGGGGGGGCCTACGAGCAGTACTTC.

CDR3 loop: CASSQWPPMERSGELFF. CDR3 bases: TGTGCCAGCAGCCAATGGCCCCCTATGGAGCGGTCCGGGGAGCTGTTTTTT. The rearrangement uses TRBV4-2 and TRBJ2-2, with D tentatively TRBD2 (5 bases). Germline V gives CDR1 LGHNA, CDR2 YNFKEQ. V was pared by 2 bases and J by 6 bases, with 19 bases between. The CDR3 totals 17 residues.

The CDR3 region is CASSLGDSFTDTQYF. Written as DNA, the CDR3 is TGTGCCAGCAGCTTAGGGGACAGCTTCACAGATACGCAGTATTTT. The chain has TRBV7-8 and TRBJ2-3, with 7 bases lining up with TRBD1. The CDR3 totals 15 residues. The V gene's germline CDR1 is SGHVS and CDR2 FQNEAQ. V shed 1 base and J 2 bases; nucleotides not matched to a gene: 3.

V and J are TRBV23-1 and TRBJ2-7; D not resolved. TRBV23-1 is an ORF; its function is uncertain. The CDR3 is made up of 11 amino acids. Deletions cut 8 bases from V and 3 bases from J, with 8 bases between. CDR3 amino acids: CASLTYYEQYF. The CDR3 region has the DNA TGCGCCAGCCTTACTTACTACGAGCAGTACTTC.

The V and J genes are TRBV24-1 and TRBJ2-3; TRBD2 agrees at 8 bases. CDR1 is KGHDR, CDR2 SFDVKD, per germline. With 4 bases clipped from V and 0 bases from J, the junction kept 11 bases outside the gene matches. This CDR3 comprises 18 residues. The CDR3 sequence is CATSESSGPILSTDTQYF. CDR3 in DNA: TGTGCCACCAGTGAATCTAGCGGGCCCATCCTTAGCACAGATACGCAGTATTTT.

V and J are TRBV29-1 and TRBJ1-1; 11 bases are a match to TRBD1. This CDR3 contains 14 residues. Germline values: CDR1 SQVTM, CDR2 ANQGSEA. Trimming removed 7 bases from V and 5 bases from J; junction bases left unmatched: 9. The CDR3 coding sequence is TGCAGCGGCCGGACAGGGGGCGCGGGGACTGAAGCTTTCTTT. Translated, it gives CSGRTGGAGTEAFF.

The chain uses TRBV29-1 and TRBJ1-4; 8 bases map to TRBD1. CDR1 and CDR2 from the germline V gene are SQVTM and ANQGSEA. This CDR3 is 14 amino acids long. J gave up 5 bases and V 0 bases, and 2 bases lay outside the gene matches. DNA for the CDR3: TGCAGCGTTGAAGACACAGGGGGAAATGAAAAACTGTTTTTT. Its translation: CSVEDTGGNEKLFF.

This chain joins TRBV6-5 and TRBJ2-2; 7 bases map to TRBD1. Germline loops: CDR1 MNHEY, CDR2 SVGAGI. V shed 6 bases, J shed 5 bases, and the junction held 9 bases outside the gene matches. CDR3 length equals 15 residues. The CDR3 loop reads CASSYDRAGTGELFF. The CDR3 DNA follows: TGTGCCAGCAGCTATGACAGGGCCGGAACCGGGGAGCTGTTTTTT.

The chain employs TRBV30 and TRBJ1-6; D gene ambiguous. V was shortened by 0 bases and J by 8 bases, with 8 bases between the two germline ends. Germline loops: CDR1 GTSNPN, CDR2 SVGIG (reference sequence). There are 13 residues in the CDR3. CDR3 amino acids: CAWSVNPYSPLHF. CDR3 DNA sequence: TGTGCCTGGAGTGTAAATCCGTATTCACCCCTCCACTTT.

The V gene is TRBV11-3, the J gene TRBJ2-3; 11 bases match TRBD1. The length of the CDR3 is 16 residues. Unmatched junction bases numbered 8, after V lost 5 bases and J lost 4 bases. Germline assignment: CDR1 SGHNT and CDR2 YENEEA. The CDR3: CASSAQGQGAADTQYF. CDR3 bases: TGTGCCAGCAGCGCGCAAGGACAGGGGGCTGCAGATACGCAGTATTTT.

The gene calls are TRBV7-8 and TRBJ2-1; 9 bases line up with TRBD1. CDR3 length equals 15 residues. The germline V gene has CDR1 SGHVS and CDR2 FQNEAQ. J gave up 3 bases and V 4 bases, and 4 bases lay outside the gene matches. This CDR3 reads CASSSPGQGYNEQFF. Here the CDR3 DNA reads TGTGCCAGCAGCTCCCCGGGACAGGGCTACAATGAGCAGTTCTTC.